Listed below are T cell receptor beta chains from one sample, sequenced in a study of T cells in Graves' hyperthyroidism and ophthalmopathy. TCRdb ran MiXCR on the multiplex PCR reads and lists one entry per CDR3 protein. Seen here are roughly 300,000 distinct CDR3 sequences, over 15% observed once, and the top ten hold less than 65%. The sequenced sample consisted of blood. Every receptor here comes from a woman aged 45-59 years with Graves' hyperthyroidism. The CDR3 runs from the conserved cysteine through the conserved F or W. D genes are given only for firm matches. Size is omitted from some rows. Given values are once, few, many or a class for expanded clones.

abundance,d_gene,j_gene,v_gene,CDR3aa,CDR3nt
NA,NA,TRBJ1-3,TRBV6-5,CASSYGGASGNTIYF,TGTGCCAGCAGTTACGGGGGGGCGTCTGGAAACACCATATATTTT
few,NA,TRBJ1-6,TRBV6-5,CASSYSAGGIGSPLHF,TGTGCCAGCAGTTACTCGGCCGGGGGCATCGGTTCACCCCTCCACTTT
many,NA,TRBJ2-1,TRBV3-1,CASSQRSEQFF,TGTGCCAGCAGCCAACGGAGTGAGCAGTTCTTC
NA,NA,TRBJ1-2,TRBV7-2,CASSSPSGGAVYGYTF,TGTGCCAGCAGCTCTCCCTCGGGGGGCGCAGTCTATGGCTACACCTTC
many,NA,TRBJ1-2,TRBV12-3/TRBV12-4,CASSYRAGGYTF,TGTGCCAGCAGCTACAGGGCTGGAGGCTACACCTTC
few,TRBD2,TRBJ2-5,TRBV6-2/TRBV6-3,CASITGLQETQYF,TGTGCCAGCATTACGGGACTACAAGAGACCCAGTACTTC
NA,TRBD2,TRBJ2-3,TRBV7-3,CASSLTNGGGTQYF,TGTGCCAGCAGCTTAACAAACGGGGGGGGTACGCAGTATTTT
NA,TRBD1,TRBJ1-6,TRBV2,CASRGQGDAPLHF,TGTGCCAGCAGGGGACAGGGGGACGCACCCCTCCACTTT
NA,NA,TRBJ1-5,TRBV2,CASSEWDINQPQHF,TGTGCCAGCAGTGAATGGGATATCAATCAGCCCCAGCATTTT
few,NA,TRBJ2-1,TRBV19,CASSWQLDEQFF,TGTGCCAGTAGTTGGCAGTTAGATGAGCAGTTCTTC
few,NA,TRBJ1-2,TRBV2,CAITPGTDRGYTF,TGTGCCATCACTCCGGGAACTGACCGTGGCTACACCTTC
many,TRBD1,TRBJ1-1,TRBV27,CASSSGGTEAFF,TGTGCCAGCAGTTCAGGGGGGACTGAAGCTTTCTTT
once,TRBD1,TRBJ1-6,TRBV6-5,CASSSDRALSPLHF,TGTGCCAGCAGTTCCGACAGGGCACTTTCACCCCTCCACTTT
many,NA,TRBJ1-6,TRBV2,CASSELGHLNNSPLHF,TGTGCCAGCAGTGAACTAGGACATTTGAATAATTCACCCCTCCACTTT
NA,NA,TRBJ1-4,TRBV10-3,CAISESKGREKLFF,TGTGCCATCAGTGAGTCGAAAGGACGCGAAAAACTGTTTTTT
many,NA,TRBJ1-2,TRBV11-3,CASHRPNYGYTF,TGTGCCAGCCACAGACCTAACTATGGCTACACCTTC
NA,NA,TRBJ2-7,TRBV6-1,CASSEEGQPESYEQYF,TGTGCCAGCAGTGAAGAAGGACAGCCAGAATCGTACGAGCAGTACTTC
NA,NA,TRBJ2-5,TRBV9,CASTRTADLQETQYF,TGTGCCAGCACCCGCACCGCAGATCTCCAAGAGACCCAGTACTTC
few,NA,TRBJ2-1,TRBV30,CAWSGDIDEQFF,TGTGCCTGGAGTGGGGACATCGATGAGCAGTTCTTC
few,NA,TRBJ2-1,TRBV4-1,CASSQEGAGEQFF,TGCGCCAGCAGCCAAGAGGGAGCTGGTGAGCAGTTCTTC
many,TRBD2,TRBJ2-1,TRBV12-3/TRBV12-4,CASRSGTSGYNEQFF,TGTGCCAGCAGGTCCGGGACTAGCGGATACAATGAGCAGTTCTTC
NA,TRBD1,TRBJ1-1,TRBV6-2/TRBV6-3,CAGSDRGMNTEAFF,TGTGCCGGCAGTGACAGGGGGATGAACACTGAAGCTTTCTTT
few,NA,TRBJ2-1,TRBV18,CASSPRMSSYNEQFF,TGTGCCAGCTCACCCCGGATGAGCTCCTACAATGAGCAGTTCTTC
NA,TRBD1,TRBJ2-7,TRBV2,CASSLWTGDSYEQYF,TGTGCCAGCAGTCTGTGGACAGGGGACTCCTACGAGCAGTACTTC
NA,NA,TRBJ2-3,TRBV10-3,CAIRDNREILTDTQYF,TGTGCCATCAGGGACAACAGGGAGATCCTCACAGATACGCAGTATTTT